The source of this TCR beta chain is a study of blood T cell repertoires in COVID-19. Study-wide context: T cells, B-cell-depleted T cells, or PBMCs supplied cDNA or gDNA.

The CDR3 has 14 amino acids. V was trimmed by 1 base and J by 2 bases, leaving 9 bases between them. Germline values: CDR1 SGHAT, CDR2 FQNNGV. Per the original data handling: Amplification from reference gene primers served as the basis for estimated nucleated cell counts. Sequencing was performed with immunoSEQ multiplex PCR; in TCRdb, only in-frame clones are kept and a portion is missing. V and J calls plus clone size are reproduced from that table; the DNA served to infer D and trimming. The sample contains 75,000 to 95,000 clones, 70% to 90% of which appear only once. Material: peripheral blood. This chain links TRBV11-2 with TRBJ2-7; possible D gene TRBD2, 6 bases. The TCR originated in a woman aged 55-70 years with COVID-19, enrolled during active disease. CDR3 coding DNA: TGTGCCAGCAGCTTAGGGCGGGGACCCTACGAGCAGTACTTC. Its translation: CASSLGRGPYEQYF.